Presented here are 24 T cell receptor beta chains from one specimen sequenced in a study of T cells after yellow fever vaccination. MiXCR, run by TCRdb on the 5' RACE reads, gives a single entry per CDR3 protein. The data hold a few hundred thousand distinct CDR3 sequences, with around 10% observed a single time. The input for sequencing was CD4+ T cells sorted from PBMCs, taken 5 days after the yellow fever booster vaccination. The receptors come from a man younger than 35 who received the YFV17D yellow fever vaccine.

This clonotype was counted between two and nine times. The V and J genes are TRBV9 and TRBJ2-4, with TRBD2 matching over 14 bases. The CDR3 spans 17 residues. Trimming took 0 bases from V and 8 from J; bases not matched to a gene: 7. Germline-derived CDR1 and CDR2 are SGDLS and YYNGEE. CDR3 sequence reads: CASSVGLAGGPRDIQYF. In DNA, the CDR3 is TGTGCCAGCAGCGTAGGACTAGCGGGGGGGCCTCGGGACATTCAGTACTTC.

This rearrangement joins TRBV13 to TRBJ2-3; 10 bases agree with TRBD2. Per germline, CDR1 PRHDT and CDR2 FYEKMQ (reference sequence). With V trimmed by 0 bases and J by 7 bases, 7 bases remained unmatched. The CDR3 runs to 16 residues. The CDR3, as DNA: TGTGCCAGCAGCTTAGGGCCAGCGGGGGGGCCCTATACGCAGTATTTT. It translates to CASSLGPAGGPYTQYF.

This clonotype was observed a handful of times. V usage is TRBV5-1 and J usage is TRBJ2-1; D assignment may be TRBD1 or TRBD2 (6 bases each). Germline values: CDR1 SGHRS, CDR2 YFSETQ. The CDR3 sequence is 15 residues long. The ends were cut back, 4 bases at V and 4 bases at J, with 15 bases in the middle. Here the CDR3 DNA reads TGCGCCAGCAGCGAAGGGGGGCCAAGGTACAATGAGCAGTTCTTC. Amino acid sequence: CASSEGGPRYNEQFF.

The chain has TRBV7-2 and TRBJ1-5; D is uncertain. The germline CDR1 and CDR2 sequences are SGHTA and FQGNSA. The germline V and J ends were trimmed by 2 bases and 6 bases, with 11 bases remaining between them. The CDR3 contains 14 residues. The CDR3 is CASSLSAISQPQHF. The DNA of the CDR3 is TGTGCCAGCAGCTTAAGCGCCATTAGTCAGCCCCAGCATTTT.

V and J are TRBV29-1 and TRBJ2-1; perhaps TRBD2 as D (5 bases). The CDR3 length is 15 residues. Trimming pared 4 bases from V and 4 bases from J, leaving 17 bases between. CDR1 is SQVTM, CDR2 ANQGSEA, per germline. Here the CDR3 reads CSVVGWAGGYNEQFF. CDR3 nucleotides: TGCAGCGTTGTGGGGTGGGCAGGAGGATACAATGAGCAGTTCTTC.

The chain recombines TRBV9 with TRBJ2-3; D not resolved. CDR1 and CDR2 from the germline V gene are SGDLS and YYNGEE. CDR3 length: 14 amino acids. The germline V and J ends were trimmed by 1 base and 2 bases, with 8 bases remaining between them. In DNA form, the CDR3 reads TGTGCCAGCAGCGTAAGCATAAACACAGATACGCAGTATTTT. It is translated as CASSVSINTDTQYF.

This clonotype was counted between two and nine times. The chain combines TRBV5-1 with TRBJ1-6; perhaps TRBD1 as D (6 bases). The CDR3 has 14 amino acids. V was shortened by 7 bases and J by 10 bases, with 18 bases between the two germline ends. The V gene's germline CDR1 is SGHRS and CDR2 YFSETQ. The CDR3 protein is CASGQGMVESPLHF. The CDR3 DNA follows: TGCGCCAGCGGGCAGGGGATGGTGGAATCACCCCTCCACTTT.

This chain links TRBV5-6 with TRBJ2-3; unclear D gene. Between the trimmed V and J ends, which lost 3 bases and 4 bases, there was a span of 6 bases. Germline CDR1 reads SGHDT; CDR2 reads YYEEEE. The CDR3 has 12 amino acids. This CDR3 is CASSSSPDTQYF. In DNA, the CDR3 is TGTGCCAGCAGCTCGTCTCCAGATACGCAGTATTTT. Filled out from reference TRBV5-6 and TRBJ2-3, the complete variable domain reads DAGVTQSPTHLIKTRGQQVTLRCSPKSGHDTVSWYQQALGQGPQFIFQYYEEEERQRGNFPDRFSGHQFPNYSSELNVNALLLGDSALYLCASSSSPDTQYFGPGTRLTVL.

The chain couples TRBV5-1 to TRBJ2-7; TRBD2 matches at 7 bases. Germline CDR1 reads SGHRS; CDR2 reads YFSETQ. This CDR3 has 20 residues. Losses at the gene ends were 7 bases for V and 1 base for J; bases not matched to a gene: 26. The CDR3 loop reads CASHRSGRKAGSYWSYEQYF. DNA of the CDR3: TGCGCCAGCCACAGGTCGGGACGAAAAGCGGGGTCATATTGGTCCTACGAGCAGTACTTC.

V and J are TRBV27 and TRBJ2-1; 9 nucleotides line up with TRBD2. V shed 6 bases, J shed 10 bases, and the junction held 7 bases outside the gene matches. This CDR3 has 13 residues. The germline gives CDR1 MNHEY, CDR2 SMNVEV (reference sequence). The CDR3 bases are TGTGCCAGCAGCCACGGGACTAGCAACGAGCAGTTCTTC. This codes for CASSHGTSNEQFF.

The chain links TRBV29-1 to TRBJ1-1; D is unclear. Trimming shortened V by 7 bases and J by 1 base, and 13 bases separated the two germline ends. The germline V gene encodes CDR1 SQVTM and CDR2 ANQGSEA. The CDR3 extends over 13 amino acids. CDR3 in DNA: TGCAGCGGAGAGATACAGTCGAACACTGAAGCTTTCTTT. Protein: CSGEIQSNTEAFF.

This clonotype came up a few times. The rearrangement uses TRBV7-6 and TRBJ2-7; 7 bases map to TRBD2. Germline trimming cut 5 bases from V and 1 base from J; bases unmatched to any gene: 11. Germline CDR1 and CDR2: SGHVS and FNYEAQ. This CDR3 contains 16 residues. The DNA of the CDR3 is TGTGCCAGCAGCCAGGGACCAGGGAGGGAATCCTACGAGCAGTACTTC. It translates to CASSQGPGRESYEQYF.

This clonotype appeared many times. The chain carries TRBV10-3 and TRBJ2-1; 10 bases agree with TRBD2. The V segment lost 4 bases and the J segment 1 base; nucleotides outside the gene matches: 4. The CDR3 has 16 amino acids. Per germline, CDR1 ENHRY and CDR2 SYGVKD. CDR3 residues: CAISGTSGASYNEQFF. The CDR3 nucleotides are TGTGCCATCAGTGGAACTAGCGGGGCTTCCTACAATGAGCAGTTCTTC.

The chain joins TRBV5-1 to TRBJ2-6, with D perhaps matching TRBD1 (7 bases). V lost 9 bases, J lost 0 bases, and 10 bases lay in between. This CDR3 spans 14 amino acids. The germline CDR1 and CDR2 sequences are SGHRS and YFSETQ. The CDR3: CATRDSSGANVLTF. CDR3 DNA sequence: TGCGCCACGCGGGACAGCTCTGGGGCCAACGTCCTGACTTTC.

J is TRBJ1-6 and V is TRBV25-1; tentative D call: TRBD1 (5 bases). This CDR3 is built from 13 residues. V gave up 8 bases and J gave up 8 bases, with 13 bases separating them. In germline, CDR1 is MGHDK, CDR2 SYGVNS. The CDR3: CASGGAWDSPLHF. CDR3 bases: TGTGCCAGCGGAGGGGCCTGGGATTCACCCCTCCACTTT. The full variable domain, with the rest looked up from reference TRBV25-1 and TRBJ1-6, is EADIYQTPRYLVIGTGKKITLECSQTMGHDKMYWYQQDPGMELHLIHYSYGVNSTEKGDLSSESTVSRIRTEHFPLTLESARPSHTSQYLCASGGAWDSPLHFGNGTRLTVT.

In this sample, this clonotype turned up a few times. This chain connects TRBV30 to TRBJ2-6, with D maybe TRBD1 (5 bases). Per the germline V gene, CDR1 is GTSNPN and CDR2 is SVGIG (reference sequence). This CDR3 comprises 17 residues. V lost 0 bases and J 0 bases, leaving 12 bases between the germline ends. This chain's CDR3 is CAWSVTGKNSGANVLTF. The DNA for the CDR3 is TGTGCCTGGAGTGTAACAGGAAAAAACTCTGGGGCCAACGTCCTGACTTTC.

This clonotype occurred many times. The CDR3 bases are TGTGCCAGCAGCTCCCTACTGGACGGACTTATCACCGGGGAGCTGTTTTTT. Protein product: CASSSLLDGLITGELFF. The V call is TRBV7-2, the J call TRBJ2-2, with a possible D match to TRBD2 (5 bases). This CDR3 contains 17 residues. Looked up from germline, CDR1 is SGHTA and CDR2 is FQGNSA. V was clipped by 4 bases and J by 4 bases, with 19 bases between them.

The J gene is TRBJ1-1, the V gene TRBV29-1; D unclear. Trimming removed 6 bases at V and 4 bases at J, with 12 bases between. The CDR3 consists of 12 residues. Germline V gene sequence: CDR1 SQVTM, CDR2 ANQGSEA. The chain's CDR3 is CSVSQRSTEAFF. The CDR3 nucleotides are TGCAGCGTGTCACAGCGATCCACTGAAGCTTTCTTT.

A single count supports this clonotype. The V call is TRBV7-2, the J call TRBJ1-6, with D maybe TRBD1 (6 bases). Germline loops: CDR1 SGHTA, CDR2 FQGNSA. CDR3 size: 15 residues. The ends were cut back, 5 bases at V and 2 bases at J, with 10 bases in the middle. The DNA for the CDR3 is TGTGCCAGCAGCCTAGGGGGGACCTATAATTCACCCCTCCACTTT. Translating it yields CASSLGGTYNSPLHF.

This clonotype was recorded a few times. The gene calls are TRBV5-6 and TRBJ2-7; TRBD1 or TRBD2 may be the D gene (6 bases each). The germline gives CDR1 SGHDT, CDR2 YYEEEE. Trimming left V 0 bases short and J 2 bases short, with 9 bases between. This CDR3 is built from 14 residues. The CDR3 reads CASSLERGAYEQYF. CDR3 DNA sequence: TGTGCCAGCAGCTTGGAAAGGGGGGCCTACGAGCAGTACTTC.

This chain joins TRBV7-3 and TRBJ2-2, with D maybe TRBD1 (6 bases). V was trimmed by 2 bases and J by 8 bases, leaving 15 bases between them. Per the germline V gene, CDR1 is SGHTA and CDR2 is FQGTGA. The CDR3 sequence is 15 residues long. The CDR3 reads CASSLRTARPGELFF. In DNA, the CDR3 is TGTGCCAGCAGCTTACGGACAGCCAGACCAGGGGAGCTGTTTTTT.

CDR3 DNA sequence: TGCAGTGCAGAAACAGGGGGCGACTATGGCTACACCTTC. It translates to CSAETGGDYGYTF. V usage is TRBV20-1 and J usage is TRBJ1-2; 9 bases line up with TRBD1. Germline CDR1 DFQATT, CDR2 SNEGSKA (reference sequence). This CDR3 has 13 amino acids. V lost 6 bases, J lost 3 bases, and 5 bases stayed unmatched.

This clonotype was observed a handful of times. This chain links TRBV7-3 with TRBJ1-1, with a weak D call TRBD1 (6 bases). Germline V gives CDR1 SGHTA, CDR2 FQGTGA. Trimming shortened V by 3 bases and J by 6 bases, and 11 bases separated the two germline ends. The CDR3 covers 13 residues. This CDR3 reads CASSLAGVPEAFF. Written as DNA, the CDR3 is TGTGCCAGCAGCTTGGCAGGGGTCCCTGAAGCTTTCTTT.

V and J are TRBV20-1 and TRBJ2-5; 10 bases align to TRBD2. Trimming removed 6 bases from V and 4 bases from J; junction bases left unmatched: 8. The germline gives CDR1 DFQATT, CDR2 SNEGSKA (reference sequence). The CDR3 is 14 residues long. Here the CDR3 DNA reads TGCAGTGCCCCCCAGCGGGGGGGCCGAGAGACCCAGTACTTC. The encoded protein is CSAPQRGGRETQYF.